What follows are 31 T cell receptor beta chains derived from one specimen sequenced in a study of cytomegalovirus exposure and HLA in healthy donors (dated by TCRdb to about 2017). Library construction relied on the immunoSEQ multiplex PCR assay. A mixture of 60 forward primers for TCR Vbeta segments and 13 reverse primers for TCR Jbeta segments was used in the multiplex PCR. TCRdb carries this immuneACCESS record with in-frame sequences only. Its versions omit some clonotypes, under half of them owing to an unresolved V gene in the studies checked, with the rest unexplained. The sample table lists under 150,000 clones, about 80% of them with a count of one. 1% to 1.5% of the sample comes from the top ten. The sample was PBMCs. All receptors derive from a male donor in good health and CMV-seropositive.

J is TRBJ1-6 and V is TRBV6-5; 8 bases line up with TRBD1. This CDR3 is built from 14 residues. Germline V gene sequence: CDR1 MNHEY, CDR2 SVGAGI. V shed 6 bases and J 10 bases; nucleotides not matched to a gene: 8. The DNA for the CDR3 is TGTGCCAGCAGACCAGGACAGGGAGGATCACCCCTCCACTTT. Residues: CASRPGQGGSPLHF.

The CDR3 loop reads CASSESGERDTQYF. CDR3 bases: TGTGCCAGCAGTGAATCGGGTGAACGCGATACGCAGTATTTT. The chain combines TRBV6-4 with TRBJ2-3; D uncertain. The CDR3 is 14 residues long. Germline assignment: CDR1 MRHNA and CDR2 SNTAGT. The ends were cut back, 3 bases at V and 6 bases at J, with 13 bases in the middle.

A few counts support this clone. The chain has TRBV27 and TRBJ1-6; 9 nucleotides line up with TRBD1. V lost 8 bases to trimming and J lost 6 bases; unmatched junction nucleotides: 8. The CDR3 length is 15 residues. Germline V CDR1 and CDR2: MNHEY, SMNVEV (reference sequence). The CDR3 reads CASRLGTGRNSPLHF. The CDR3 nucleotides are TGTGCCAGCCGACTTGGGACAGGGCGTAATTCACCCCTCCACTTT.

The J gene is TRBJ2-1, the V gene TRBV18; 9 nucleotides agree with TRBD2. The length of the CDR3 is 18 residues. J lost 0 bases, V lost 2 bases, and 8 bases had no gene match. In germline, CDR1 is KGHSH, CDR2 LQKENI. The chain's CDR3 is CASSPMGGSGSSYNEQFF. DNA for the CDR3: TGTGCCAGCTCACCAATGGGTGGTAGCGGGAGCTCCTACAATGAGCAGTTCTTC.

The CDR3 nucleotides are TGTGCCACCGCTTACAGGTTCTACGAGCAGTACTTC. Protein: CATAYRFYEQYF. This rearrangement joins TRBV28 to TRBJ2-7; TRBD1 might be the D (5 bases). CDR3 size: 12 residues. Deletions cut 10 bases from V and 3 bases from J, with 13 bases between. In germline, CDR1 is MDHEN, CDR2 SYDVKM.

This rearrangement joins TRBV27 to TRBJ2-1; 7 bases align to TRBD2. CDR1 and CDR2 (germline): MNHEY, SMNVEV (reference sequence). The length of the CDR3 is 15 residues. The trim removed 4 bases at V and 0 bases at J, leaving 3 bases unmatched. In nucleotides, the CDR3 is TGTGCCAGCAGTTCAGCGGGAAGCTCCTACAATGAGCAGTTCTTC. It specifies CASSSAGSSYNEQFF.

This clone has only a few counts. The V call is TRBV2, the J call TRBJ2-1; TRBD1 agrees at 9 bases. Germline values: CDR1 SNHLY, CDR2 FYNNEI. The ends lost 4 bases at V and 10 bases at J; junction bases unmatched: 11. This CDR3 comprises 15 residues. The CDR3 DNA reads TGTGCCAGCAGTGCTGAGGCGGGACAGGGTTACGAGCAGTTCTTC. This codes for CASSAEAGQGYEQFF.

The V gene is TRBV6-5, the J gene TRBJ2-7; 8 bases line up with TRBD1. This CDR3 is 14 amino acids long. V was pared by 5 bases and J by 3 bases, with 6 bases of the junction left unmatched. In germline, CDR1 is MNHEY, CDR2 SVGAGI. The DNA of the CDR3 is TGTGCCAGCAGTCGAAACAGGGGGGTCTACGAGCAGTACTTC. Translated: CASSRNRGVYEQYF.

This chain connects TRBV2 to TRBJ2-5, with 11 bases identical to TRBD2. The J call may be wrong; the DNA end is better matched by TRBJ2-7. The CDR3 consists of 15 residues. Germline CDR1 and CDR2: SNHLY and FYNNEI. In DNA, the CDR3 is TGTGCCAGCAGGCCGGGGACTAGCGGACCCTACGAGCAGTACTTC. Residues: CASRPGTSGPYEQYF.

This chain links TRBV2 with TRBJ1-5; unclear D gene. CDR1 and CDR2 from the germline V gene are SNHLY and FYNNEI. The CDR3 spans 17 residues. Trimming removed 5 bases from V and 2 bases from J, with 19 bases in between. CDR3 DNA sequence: TGTGCCAGCAGTCCCTTCGTTACGAGGGTGGGCAATCAGCCCCAGCATTTT. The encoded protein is CASSPFVTRVGNQPQHF.

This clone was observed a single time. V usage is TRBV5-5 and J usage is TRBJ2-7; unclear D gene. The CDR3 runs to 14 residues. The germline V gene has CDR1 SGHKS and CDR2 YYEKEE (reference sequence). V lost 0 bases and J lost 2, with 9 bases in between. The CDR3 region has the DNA TGTGCCAGCAGCTTGGTGGAGTGGGCCTACGAGCAGTACTTC. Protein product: CASSLVEWAYEQYF.

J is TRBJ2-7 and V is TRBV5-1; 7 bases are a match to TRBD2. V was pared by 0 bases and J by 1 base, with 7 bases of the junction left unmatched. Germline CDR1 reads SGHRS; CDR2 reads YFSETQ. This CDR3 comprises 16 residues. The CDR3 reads CASSLGVGRPSYEQYF. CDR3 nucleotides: TGCGCCAGCAGCTTGGGGGTCGGGAGGCCGTCCTACGAGCAGTACTTC.

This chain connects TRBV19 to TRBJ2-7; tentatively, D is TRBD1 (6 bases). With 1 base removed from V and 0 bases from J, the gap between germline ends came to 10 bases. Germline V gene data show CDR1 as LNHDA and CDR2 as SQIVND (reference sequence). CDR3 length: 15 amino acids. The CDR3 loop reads CASSIAGAASYEQYF. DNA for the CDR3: TGTGCCAGTAGTATAGCAGGGGCGGCCTCCTACGAGCAGTACTTC.

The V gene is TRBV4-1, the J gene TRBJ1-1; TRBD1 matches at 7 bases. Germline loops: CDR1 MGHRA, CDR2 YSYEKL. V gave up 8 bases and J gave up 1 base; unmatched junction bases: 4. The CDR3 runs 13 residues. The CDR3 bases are TGCGCCAGCCGGGACAGTTCGAACACTGAAGCTTTCTTT. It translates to CASRDSSNTEAFF.

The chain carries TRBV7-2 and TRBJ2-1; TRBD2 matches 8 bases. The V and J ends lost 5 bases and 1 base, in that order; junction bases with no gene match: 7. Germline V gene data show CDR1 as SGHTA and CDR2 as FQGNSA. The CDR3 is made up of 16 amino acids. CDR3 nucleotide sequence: TGTGCCAGCAGCCGACTCCGGGGGGGATCCTACAATGAGCAGTTCTTC. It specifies CASSRLRGGSYNEQFF.

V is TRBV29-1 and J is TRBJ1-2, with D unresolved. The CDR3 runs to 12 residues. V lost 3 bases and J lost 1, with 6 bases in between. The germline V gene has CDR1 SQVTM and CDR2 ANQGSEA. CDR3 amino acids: CSVDRFNYGYTF. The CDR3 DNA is TGCAGCGTTGACAGATTTAACTATGGCTACACCTTC. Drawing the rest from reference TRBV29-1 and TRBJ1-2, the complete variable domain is SAVISQKPSRDICQRGTSLTIQCQVDSQVTMMFWYRQQPGQSLTLIATANQGSEATYESGFVIDKFPISRPNLTFSTLTVSNMSPEDSSIYLCSVDRFNYGYTFGSGTRLTVV.

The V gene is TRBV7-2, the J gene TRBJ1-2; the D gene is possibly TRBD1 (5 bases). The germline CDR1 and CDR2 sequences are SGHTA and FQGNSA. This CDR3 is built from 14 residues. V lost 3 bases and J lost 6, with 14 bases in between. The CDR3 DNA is TGTGCCAGCAGCTTGGATAACAGGCCCAATGGCTACACCTTC. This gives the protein CASSLDNRPNGYTF.

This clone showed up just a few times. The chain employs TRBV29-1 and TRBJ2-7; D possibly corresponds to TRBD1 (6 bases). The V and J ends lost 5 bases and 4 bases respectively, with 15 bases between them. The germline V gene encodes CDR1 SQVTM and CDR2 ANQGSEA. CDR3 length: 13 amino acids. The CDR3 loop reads CSVPQGQGYEQYF. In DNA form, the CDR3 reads TGCAGCGTTCCCCAAGGCCAGGGGTACGAGCAGTACTTC.

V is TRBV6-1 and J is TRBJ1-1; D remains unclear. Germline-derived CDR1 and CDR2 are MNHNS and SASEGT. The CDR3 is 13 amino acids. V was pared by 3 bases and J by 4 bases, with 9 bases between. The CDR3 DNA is TGTGCCAGCAGTGAGGTAGATTTCACTGAAGCTTTCTTT. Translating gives CASSEVDFTEAFF.

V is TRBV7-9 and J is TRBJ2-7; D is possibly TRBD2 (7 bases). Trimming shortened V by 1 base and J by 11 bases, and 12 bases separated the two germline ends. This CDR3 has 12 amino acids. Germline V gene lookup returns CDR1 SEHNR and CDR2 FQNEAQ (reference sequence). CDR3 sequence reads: CASSLDRGAKYF. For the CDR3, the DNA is TGTGCCAGCAGCTTAGACCGGGGGGCTAAGTACTTC.

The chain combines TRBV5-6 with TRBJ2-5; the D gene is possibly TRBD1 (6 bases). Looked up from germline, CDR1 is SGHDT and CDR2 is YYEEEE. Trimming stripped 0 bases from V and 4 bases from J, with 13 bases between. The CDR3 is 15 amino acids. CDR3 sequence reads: CASSLAGEEGETQYF. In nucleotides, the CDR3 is TGTGCCAGCAGCTTGGCAGGGGAAGAGGGAGAGACCCAGTACTTC.

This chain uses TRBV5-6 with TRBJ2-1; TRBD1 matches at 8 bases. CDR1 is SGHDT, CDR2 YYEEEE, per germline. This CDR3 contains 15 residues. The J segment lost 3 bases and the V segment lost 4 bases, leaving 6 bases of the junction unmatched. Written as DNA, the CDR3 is TGTGCCAGCAGCCCCCGGACAGGGATCTACAATGAGCAGTTCTTC. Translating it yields CASSPRTGIYNEQFF.

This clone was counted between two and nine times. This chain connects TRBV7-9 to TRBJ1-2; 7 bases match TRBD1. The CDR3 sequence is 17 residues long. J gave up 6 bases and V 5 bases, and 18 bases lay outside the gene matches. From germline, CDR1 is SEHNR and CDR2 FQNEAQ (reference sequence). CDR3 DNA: TGTGCCAGCAGCCACTCCCCATCAGGGGGAGAAGTCGATGGCTACACCTTC. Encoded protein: CASSHSPSGGEVDGYTF.

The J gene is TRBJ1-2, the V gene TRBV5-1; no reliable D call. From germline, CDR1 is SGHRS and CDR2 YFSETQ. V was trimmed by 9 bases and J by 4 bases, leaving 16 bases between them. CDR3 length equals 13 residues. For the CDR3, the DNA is TGCGCCACCGCATCCGGCGGCAGCTATGGCTACACCTTC. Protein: CATASGGSYGYTF.

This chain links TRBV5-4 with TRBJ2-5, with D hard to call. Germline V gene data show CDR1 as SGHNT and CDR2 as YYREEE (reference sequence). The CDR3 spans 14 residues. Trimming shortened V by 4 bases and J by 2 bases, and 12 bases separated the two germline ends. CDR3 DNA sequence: TGTGCCAGCAGCCAAACACAGAAGCAAGAGACCCAGTACTTC. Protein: CASSQTQKQETQYF.

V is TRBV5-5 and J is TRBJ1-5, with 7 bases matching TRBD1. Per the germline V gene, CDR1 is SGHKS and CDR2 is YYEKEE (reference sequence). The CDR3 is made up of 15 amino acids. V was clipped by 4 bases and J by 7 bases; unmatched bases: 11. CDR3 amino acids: CASSIGQVAGQPQHF. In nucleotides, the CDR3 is TGTGCCAGCAGCATAGGACAGGTAGCTGGGCAGCCCCAGCATTTT.

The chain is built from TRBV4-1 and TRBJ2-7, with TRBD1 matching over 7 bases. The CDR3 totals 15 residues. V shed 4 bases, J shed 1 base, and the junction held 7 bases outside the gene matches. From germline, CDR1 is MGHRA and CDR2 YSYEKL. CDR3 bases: TGCGCCAGCAGCCTATTCGGGACAGATTCCTACGAGCAGTACTTC. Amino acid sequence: CASSLFGTDSYEQYF.

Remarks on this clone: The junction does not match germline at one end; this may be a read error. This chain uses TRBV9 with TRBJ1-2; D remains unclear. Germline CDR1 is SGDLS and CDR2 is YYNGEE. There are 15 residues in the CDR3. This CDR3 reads CASSVAVNPNYGYPF. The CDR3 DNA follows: TGTGCCAGCAGCGTAGCGGTTAACCCAAACTATGGCTACCCCTTC.

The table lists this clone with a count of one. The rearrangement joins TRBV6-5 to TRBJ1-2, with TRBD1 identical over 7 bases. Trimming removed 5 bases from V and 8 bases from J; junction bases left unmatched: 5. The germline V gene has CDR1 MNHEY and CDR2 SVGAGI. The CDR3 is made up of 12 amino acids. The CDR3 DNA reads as TGTGCCAGCAGTCAGGGGGGTTGGGGCTACACCTTC. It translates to CASSQGGWGYTF.

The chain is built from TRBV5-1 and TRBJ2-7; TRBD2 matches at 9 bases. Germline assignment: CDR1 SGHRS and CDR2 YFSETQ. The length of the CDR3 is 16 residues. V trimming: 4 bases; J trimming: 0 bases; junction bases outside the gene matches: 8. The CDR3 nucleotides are TGCGCCAGCAGCGATCCCCTAGCGGGGTTCTCCTACGAGCAGTACTTC. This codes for CASSDPLAGFSYEQYF.

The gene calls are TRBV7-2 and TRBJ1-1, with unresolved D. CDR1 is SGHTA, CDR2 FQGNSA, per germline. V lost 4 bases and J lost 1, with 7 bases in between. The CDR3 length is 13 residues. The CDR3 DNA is TGTGCCAGCAGCTCGTATTGGAACACTGAAGCTTTCTTT. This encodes CASSSYWNTEAFF. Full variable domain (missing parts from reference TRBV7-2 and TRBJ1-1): GAGVSQSPSNKVTEKGKDVELRCDPISGHTALYWYRQSLGQGLEFLIYFQGNSAPDKSGLPSDRFSAERTGGSVSTLTIQRTQQEDSAVYLCASSSYWNTEAFFGQGTRLTVV.